This T cell receptor beta chain appears in the sequencing data of a study of Tregs in tolerant kidney transplant recipients. The germline CDR1 and CDR2 sequences are SGHVS and FQNEAQ. The CDR3 totals 14 residues. V lost 4 bases to trimming and J lost 5 bases, with 14 bases between them. Assay: immunoSEQ multiplex PCR; the TCRdb copy retains only in-frame clones and omits some. There are more than 90,000 clones in the sample; roughly 93% occur only once, and around 1.6% lies in the top ten. This clone was counted once. Mixed chimerism was transient after nonmyeloablative marrow transplants from related graft donors.

This clonotype originated in a human patient who received a combined kidney and bone marrow transplant. Some T cells may be the graft donor's. The starting material was CD4+ T cells from blood (PBMCs), obtained 12 months after the transplant. This chain connects TRBV7-8 to TRBJ2-5, with a tentative D call TRBD2 (5 bases). The CDR3 here is CASSSASPGETQYF. The CDR3 bases are TGTGCCAGCAGCTCTGCGAGCCCGGGGGAGACCCAGTACTTC.